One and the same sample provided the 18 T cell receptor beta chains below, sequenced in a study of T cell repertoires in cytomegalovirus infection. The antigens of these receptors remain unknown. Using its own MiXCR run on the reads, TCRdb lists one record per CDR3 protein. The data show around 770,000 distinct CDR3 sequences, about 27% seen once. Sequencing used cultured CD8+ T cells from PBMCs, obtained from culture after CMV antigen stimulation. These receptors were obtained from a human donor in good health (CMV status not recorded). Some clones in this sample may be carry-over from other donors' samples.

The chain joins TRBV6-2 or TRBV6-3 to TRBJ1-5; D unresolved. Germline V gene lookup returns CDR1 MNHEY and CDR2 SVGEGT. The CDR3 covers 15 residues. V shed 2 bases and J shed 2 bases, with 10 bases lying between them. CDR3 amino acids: CASSYAAAGNQPQHF. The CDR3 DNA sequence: TGTGCCAGCAGTTACGCTGCGGCAGGCAATCAGCCCCAGCATTTT.

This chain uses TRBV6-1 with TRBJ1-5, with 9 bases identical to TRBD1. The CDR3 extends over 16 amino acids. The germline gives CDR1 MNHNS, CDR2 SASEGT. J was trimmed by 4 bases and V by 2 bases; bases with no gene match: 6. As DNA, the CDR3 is TGTGCCAGCAGTGAAAGGACAGGGGTCCTTAATCAGCCCCAGCATTTT. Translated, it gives CASSERTGVLNQPQHF.

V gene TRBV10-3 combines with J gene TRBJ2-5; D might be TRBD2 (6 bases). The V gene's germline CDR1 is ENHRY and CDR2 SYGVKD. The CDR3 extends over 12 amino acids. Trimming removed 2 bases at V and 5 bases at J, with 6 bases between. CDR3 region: CAISEGGETQYF. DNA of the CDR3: TGTGCCATCAGTGAGGGAGGGGAGACCCAGTACTTC.

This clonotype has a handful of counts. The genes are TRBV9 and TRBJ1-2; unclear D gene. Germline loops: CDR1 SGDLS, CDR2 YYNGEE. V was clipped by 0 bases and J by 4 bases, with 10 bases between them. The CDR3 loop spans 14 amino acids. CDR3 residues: CASSVATGSYGYTF. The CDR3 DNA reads TGTGCCAGCAGCGTAGCTACCGGATCCTATGGCTACACCTTC.

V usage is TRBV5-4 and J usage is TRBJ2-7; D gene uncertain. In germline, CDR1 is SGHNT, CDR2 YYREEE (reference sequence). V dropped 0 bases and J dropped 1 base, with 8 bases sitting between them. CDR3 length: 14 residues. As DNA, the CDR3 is TGTGCCAGCAGCTTGGGCAGCCCATCCTACGAGCAGTACTTC. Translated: CASSLGSPSYEQYF.

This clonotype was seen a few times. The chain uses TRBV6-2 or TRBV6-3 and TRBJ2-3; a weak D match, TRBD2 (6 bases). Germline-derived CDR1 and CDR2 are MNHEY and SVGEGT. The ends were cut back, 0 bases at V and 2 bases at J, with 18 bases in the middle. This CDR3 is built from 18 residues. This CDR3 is CASSYSIVSGVSTDTQYF. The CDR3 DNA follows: TGTGCCAGCAGTTACTCGATCGTCTCGGGGGTTTCCACAGATACGCAGTATTTT.

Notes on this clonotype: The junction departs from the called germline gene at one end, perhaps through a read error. CDR3 sequence reads: CASSLGDMGETQYF. The CDR3 bases are TGTGCCAGCAGCTTGGGGGACATGGGGGAGACCCAGTACTTC. The rearrangement uses TRBV5-3 and TRBJ2-5; D might be TRBD1 (6 bases). TRBV5-3 is assigned to the ORF class and has an uncertain function. This CDR3 has 14 amino acids.

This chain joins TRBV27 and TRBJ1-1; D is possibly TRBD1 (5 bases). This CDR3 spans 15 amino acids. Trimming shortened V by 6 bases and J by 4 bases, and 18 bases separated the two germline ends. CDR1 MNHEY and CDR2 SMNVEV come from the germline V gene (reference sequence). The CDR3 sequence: CASSLRTLGGTEAFF. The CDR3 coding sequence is TGTGCCAGCAGCCTCCGGACATTGGGGGGCACTGAAGCTTTCTTT.

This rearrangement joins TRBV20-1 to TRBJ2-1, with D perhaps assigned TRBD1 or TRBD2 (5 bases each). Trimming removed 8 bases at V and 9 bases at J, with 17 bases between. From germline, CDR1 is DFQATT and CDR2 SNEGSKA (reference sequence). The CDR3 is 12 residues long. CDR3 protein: CSPPPRAGEQFF. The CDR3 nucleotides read TGCAGTCCCCCCCCCAGGGCGGGTGAGCAGTTCTTC.

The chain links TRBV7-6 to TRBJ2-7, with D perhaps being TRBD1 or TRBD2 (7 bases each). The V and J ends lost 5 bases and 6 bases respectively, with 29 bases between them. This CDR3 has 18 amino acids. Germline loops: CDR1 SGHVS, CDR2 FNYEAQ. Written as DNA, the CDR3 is TGTGCCAGCAGCCAGGGGGGGGACACGGGGTCCCTTTTCTCCGAGCAGTACTTC. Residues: CASSQGGDTGSLFSEQYF.

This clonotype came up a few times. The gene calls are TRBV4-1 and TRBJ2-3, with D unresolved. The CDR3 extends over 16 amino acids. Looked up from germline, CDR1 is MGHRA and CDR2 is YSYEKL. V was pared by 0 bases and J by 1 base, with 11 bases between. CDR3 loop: CASSQDPPAGTDTQYF. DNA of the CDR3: TGCGCCAGCAGCCAAGATCCCCCGGCAGGCACAGATACGCAGTATTTT.

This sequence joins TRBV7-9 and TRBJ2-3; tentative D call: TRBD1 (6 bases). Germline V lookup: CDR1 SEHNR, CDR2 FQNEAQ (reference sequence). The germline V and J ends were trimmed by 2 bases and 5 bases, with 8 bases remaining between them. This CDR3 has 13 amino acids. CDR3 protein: CASSLQGKDTQYF. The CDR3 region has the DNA TGTGCCAGCAGCTTACAGGGGAAAGATACGCAGTATTTT.

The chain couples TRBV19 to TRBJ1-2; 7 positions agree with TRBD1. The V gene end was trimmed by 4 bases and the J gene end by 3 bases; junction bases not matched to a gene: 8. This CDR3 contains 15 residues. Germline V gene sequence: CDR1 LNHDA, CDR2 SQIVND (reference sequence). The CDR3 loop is CASSTRQGIDYGYTF. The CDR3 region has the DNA TGTGCCAGTAGTACACGACAGGGAATAGACTATGGCTACACCTTC.

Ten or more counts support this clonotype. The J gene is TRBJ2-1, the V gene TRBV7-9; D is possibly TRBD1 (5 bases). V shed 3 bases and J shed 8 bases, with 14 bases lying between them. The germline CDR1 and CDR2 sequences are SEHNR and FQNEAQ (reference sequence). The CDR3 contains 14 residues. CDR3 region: CASSLGQGHDEQFF. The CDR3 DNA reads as TGTGCCAGCAGCTTGGGGCAGGGTCATGATGAGCAGTTCTTC.

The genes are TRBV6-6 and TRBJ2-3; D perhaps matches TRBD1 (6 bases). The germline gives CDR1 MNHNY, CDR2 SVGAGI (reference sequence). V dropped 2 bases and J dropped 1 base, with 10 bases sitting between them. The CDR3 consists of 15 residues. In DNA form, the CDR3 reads TGTGCCAGCAGTTACCGGGCAGGGGGCACAGATACGCAGTATTTT. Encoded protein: CASSYRAGGTDTQYF.

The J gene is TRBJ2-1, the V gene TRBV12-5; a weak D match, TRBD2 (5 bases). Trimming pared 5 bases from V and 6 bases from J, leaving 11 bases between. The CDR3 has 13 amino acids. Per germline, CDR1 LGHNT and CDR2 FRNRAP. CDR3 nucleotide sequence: TGTGCTAGTGGTGGAGGAGTTCTCAATGAGCAGTTCTTC. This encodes CASGGGVLNEQFF.

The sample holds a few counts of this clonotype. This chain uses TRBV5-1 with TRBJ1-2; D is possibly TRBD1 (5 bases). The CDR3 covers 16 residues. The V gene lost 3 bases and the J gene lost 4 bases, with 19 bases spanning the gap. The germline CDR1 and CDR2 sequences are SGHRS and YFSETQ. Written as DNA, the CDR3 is TGCGCCAGCAGCTCCGACGCAGGGATCGTTGGCTATGGCTACACCTTC. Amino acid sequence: CASSSDAGIVGYGYTF.

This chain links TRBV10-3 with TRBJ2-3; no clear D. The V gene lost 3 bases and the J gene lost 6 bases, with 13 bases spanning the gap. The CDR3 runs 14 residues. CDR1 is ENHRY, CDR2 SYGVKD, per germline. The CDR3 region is CAISDEAFLDTQYF. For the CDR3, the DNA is TGTGCCATCAGTGACGAAGCTTTTTTGGATACGCAGTATTTT.